Shown below are 21 T cell receptor beta chains from a single sample sequenced in a study of cytomegalovirus exposure and HLA in healthy donors. Clones were sequenced by immunoSEQ multiplex PCR, and TCRdb holds only the in-frame ones, with some missing. The sample contains 130,000 to 150,000 clones, approximately 90% of which appear only once. Sequencing used PBMCs. The receptors were gathered from a young man in good health and CMV-seropositive.

The chain carries TRBV30 and TRBJ1-5, with D possibly being TRBD1 (5 bases). CDR3 size: 15 residues. CDR1 GTSNPN and CDR2 SVGIG come from the germline V gene (reference sequence). V was clipped by 1 base and J by 0 bases, with 10 bases between them. CDR3 sequence reads: CAWSAGDYSNQPQHF. Here the CDR3 DNA reads TGTGCCTGGAGTGCGGGGGACTATAGCAATCAGCCCCAGCATTTT. The full variable domain, rest sourced from reference TRBV30 and TRBJ1-5, is SQTIHQWPATLVQPVGSPLSLECTVEGTSNPNLYWYRQAAGRGLQLLFYSVGIGQISSEVPQNLSASRPQDRQFILSSKKLLLSDSGFYLCAWSAGDYSNQPQHFGDGTRLSIL.

This chain uses TRBV6-5 with TRBJ1-3; 7 bases line up with TRBD1. J was trimmed by 4 bases and V by 6 bases; bases with no gene match: 9. The CDR3 has 15 residues. The V gene's germline CDR1 is MNHEY and CDR2 SVGAGI. The CDR3, as DNA: TGTGCCAGCAGAAAAACAGGGGAACTGGGAAACACCATATATTTT. Translating it yields CASRKTGELGNTIYF.

On this clone itself: The junction departs from the called germline gene at one end, perhaps through a read error. The rearrangement uses TRBV15 and TRBJ1-2, with 8 bases aligning to TRBD1. Germline V CDR1 and CDR2: LNHNV, YYDKDF (reference sequence). The CDR3 loop spans 13 amino acids. The CDR3 DNA reads TGTGCCACCAGCGCGACAGGGGCGTATGACTACACCTTC. This gives the protein CATSATGAYDYTF.

The chain has TRBV9 and TRBJ2-2; 8 positions agree with TRBD2. The CDR3 spans 16 residues. The V gene's germline CDR1 is SGDLS and CDR2 YYNGEE. V was pared by 0 bases and J by 6 bases, with 7 bases of the junction left unmatched. CDR3 coding DNA: TGTGCCAGCAGCGTAGCACTAGCGGACACGTCCGGGGAGCTGTTTTTT. It specifies CASSVALADTSGELFF.

The rearrangement uses TRBV19 and TRBJ2-7, with TRBD1 matching over 7 bases. CDR3 length equals 16 residues. V lost 4 bases, J lost 2 bases, and 11 bases stayed unmatched. Looked up from germline, CDR1 is LNHDA and CDR2 is SQIVND (reference sequence). CDR3 DNA sequence: TGTGCCAGTAGTACCCAGACAGGGATCCGACCCTACGAGCAGTACTTC. Amino acid sequence: CASSTQTGIRPYEQYF.

The V and J genes are TRBV19 and TRBJ1-5, with 7 bases that match TRBD1. The CDR3 consists of 17 residues. Germline V gene sequence: CDR1 LNHDA, CDR2 SQIVND (reference sequence). With V trimmed by 1 base and J by 6 bases, 12 bases remained unmatched. For the CDR3, the DNA is TGTGCCAGTAGTATAGGCGGTTGGACAGGTGCTTTTCAGCCCCAGCATTTT. Translated: CASSIGGWTGAFQPQHF.

In DNA form, the CDR3 reads TGTGCCAGCAGCCCGCTACTAGCGGGATTCTACGAGCAGTACTTC. Encoded protein: CASSPLLAGFYEQYF. The chain carries TRBV5-6 and TRBJ2-7, with 10 bases fitting TRBD2. This CDR3 has 15 amino acids. CDR1 SGHDT and CDR2 YYEEEE come from the germline V gene. V shed 4 bases, J shed 3 bases, and the junction held 7 bases outside the gene matches. Full variable domain (rest looked up from reference TRBV5-6 and TRBJ2-7): DAGVTQSPTHLIKTRGQQVTLRCSPKSGHDTVSWYQQALGQGPQFIFQYYEEEERQRGNFPDRFSGHQFPNYSSELNVNALLLGDSALYLCASSPLLAGFYEQYFGPGTRLTVT.

This clone was counted once. The chain couples TRBV18 to TRBJ2-2; D not certain. V was pared by 2 bases and J by 3 bases, with 4 bases between. Germline V gives CDR1 KGHSH, CDR2 LQKENI. The CDR3 contains 13 residues. CDR3 sequence: CASSPADTGELFF. The CDR3 DNA follows: TGTGCCAGCTCACCAGCGGACACCGGGGAGCTGTTTTTT.

V and J are TRBV30 and TRBJ1-5, with 10 bases fitting TRBD1. The CDR3 is made up of 14 amino acids. V shed 2 bases, J shed 4 bases, and the junction held 2 bases outside the gene matches. Germline CDR1 is GTSNPN and CDR2 is SVGIG (reference sequence). This CDR3 is CAWSTGQGNQPQHF. The CDR3, as DNA: TGTGCCTGGAGTACGGGACAGGGGAATCAGCCCCAGCATTTT.

This sequence joins TRBV19 and TRBJ2-2, with D maybe TRBD1 (5 bases). Germline V gene lookup returns CDR1 LNHDA and CDR2 SQIVND (reference sequence). V was trimmed by 3 bases and J by 13 bases, leaving 9 bases between them. CDR3 length: 11 amino acids. The CDR3 bases are TGTGCCAGTAGTATTGCGCAGGGGCTGTTTTTT. It yields the protein CASSIAQGLFF.

J is TRBJ2-5 and V is TRBV5-4; D perhaps matches TRBD2 (7 bases). The CDR3 is made up of 15 amino acids. The V end was cut by 6 bases, the J end by 5 bases, with 20 bases between. Germline-derived CDR1 and CDR2 are SGHNT and YYREEE (reference sequence). The CDR3 here is CASTPREGERETQYF. The CDR3 DNA sequence: TGTGCCAGCACCCCGAGGGAGGGGGAGAGGGAGACCCAGTACTTC.

The rearrangement links TRBV15 to TRBJ1-1; D not resolved. V was trimmed by 0 bases and J by 1 base, leaving 9 bases between them. CDR1 and CDR2 (germline): LNHNV, YYDKDF (reference sequence). There are 15 residues in the CDR3. CDR3 sequence: CATSRDRRGNTEAFF. The CDR3 coding sequence is TGTGCCACCAGCAGAGATCGTCGGGGGAACACTGAAGCTTTCTTT.

The rearrangement links TRBV10-3 to TRBJ2-7, with TRBD2 as a possible D gene (6 bases). CDR1 and CDR2 from the germline V gene are ENHRY and SYGVKD. The length of the CDR3 is 12 residues. Trimming removed 4 bases at V and 5 bases at J, with 9 bases between. CDR3 protein: CAISVAGNEQYF. CDR3 in DNA: TGTGCCATCAGTGTGGCGGGGAACGAGCAGTACTTC.

The chain links TRBV19 to TRBJ1-1; a possible D gene is TRBD1 (5 bases). Trimming stripped 9 bases from V and 4 bases from J, with 15 bases between. Germline CDR1 is LNHDA and CDR2 is SQIVND (reference sequence). This CDR3 contains 13 residues. The CDR3 reads CASLSWGGTEAFF. The CDR3 bases are TGTGCCAGCCTCTCTTGGGGGGGCACTGAAGCTTTCTTT.

The CDR3 DNA reads TGTGCCAGCAGCCAAGAGCTTACTGATAGGCGGGAGGGCCCCTACAATGAGCAGTTCTTC. Protein: CASSQELTDRREGPYNEQFF. The chain uses TRBV16 and TRBJ2-1, with 9 bases lining up with TRBD2. Unmatched junction bases numbered 16, after V lost 2 bases and J lost 2 bases. This CDR3 spans 20 amino acids. Germline CDR1 KGHSY, CDR2 FQNENV.

The rearrangement links TRBV5-4 to TRBJ1-1; a possible D gene is TRBD1 (6 bases). V was cut by 0 bases and J by 1 base, with 16 bases left in between. CDR3 length: 17 residues. The germline V gene encodes CDR1 SGHNT and CDR2 YYREEE (reference sequence). Written as DNA, the CDR3 is TGTGCCAGCAGCTTGGGGGGTCACAGGGTAGAGAACACTGAAGCTTTCTTT. Its protein is CASSLGGHRVENTEAFF.

This chain connects TRBV27 to TRBJ2-5; TRBD2 aligns across 9 bases. V was clipped by 2 bases and J by 5 bases; unmatched bases: 6. CDR3 length: 15 residues. Germline V gene data show CDR1 as MNHEY and CDR2 as SMNVEV (reference sequence). The CDR3 here is CASSLLRGRGETQYF. The DNA of the CDR3 is TGTGCCAGCAGTTTACTCCGCGGGAGGGGGGAGACCCAGTACTTC.

This clone was observed once. The V call is TRBV27, the J call TRBJ2-7, with D perhaps matching TRBD1 (6 bases). The CDR3 has 14 residues. Trimming cost V 3 bases and J 4 bases, with 13 bases left between them. CDR1 and CDR2 (germline): MNHEY, SMNVEV (reference sequence). The CDR3 sequence is CASSFTNGQYEQYF. In DNA, the CDR3 is TGTGCCAGCAGTTTCACTAATGGACAGTACGAGCAGTACTTC.

The genes are TRBV30 and TRBJ2-1; D is possibly TRBD2 (6 bases). There are 13 residues in the CDR3. Germline CDR1 is GTSNPN and CDR2 is SVGIG (reference sequence). Trimming stripped 3 bases from V and 6 bases from J, with 12 bases between. CDR3 amino acids: CAWSEGTSNEQFF. Here the CDR3 DNA reads TGTGCCTGGAGCGAAGGGACTTCCAATGAGCAGTTCTTC. Variable domain in full (rest from reference TRBV30 and TRBJ2-1): SQTIHQWPATLVQPVGSPLSLECTVEGTSNPNLYWYRQAAGRGLQLLFYSVGIGQISSEVPQNLSASRPQDRQFILSSKKLLLSDSGFYLCAWSEGTSNEQFFGPGTRLTVL.

This rearrangement joins TRBV2 to TRBJ2-7, with 12 bases fitting TRBD1. The junction had 1 base not matched to a gene; V was cut back by 6 bases and J by 7 bases. The germline V gene has CDR1 SNHLY and CDR2 FYNNEI. The CDR3 is 12 amino acids. The CDR3 DNA is TGTGCCAGCAGGGGACAGGGGGCAGAGCAGTACTTC. This codes for CASRGQGAEQYF.

A few counts support this clone. V and J are TRBV19 and TRBJ1-1; 8 bases map to TRBD1. V was clipped by 11 bases and J by 1 base; unmatched bases: 6. The CDR3 runs 13 residues. From germline, CDR1 is LNHDA and CDR2 SQIVND (reference sequence). The CDR3 DNA reads TGTGCCTCCTCGGACAGGGCGAACACTGAAGCTTTCTTT. Amino acid sequence: CASSDRANTEAFF.